This is a list of T cell receptor beta chains from one sample in a study of CD8 T cells in Susac syndrome. TCRdb recomputed calls from the immunoSEQ multiplex PCR reads with MiXCR, one row per CDR3 protein. The sample records roughly 150,000 distinct CDR3 sequences, about 94% being singletons. Input material: CD8+ T cells from PBMCs. All receptors derive from a human donor with multiple sclerosis. CDR3s include the opening cysteine and the closing phenylalanine or tryptophan.

V gene	CDR3 protein
TRBV4-1	CASSHGGAAPNTGELFF
TRBV7-8	CASSSRDRVNEQFF
TRBV12-3/TRBV12-4	CASSRPSGGQETQYF
TRBV13	CASGTQGSNYGYTF
TRBV10-3	CAIGENQPQHF
TRBV5-8	CASTLLYTF
TRBV13	CASSSNFGHLSTDTQYF
TRBV4-3	CASSQVVTNSPLHF
TRBV5-4	CASSDRGQYNEQFF
TRBV30	CAWTGGLEAFF
TRBV9	CASSVGQRSQETQYF
TRBV6-2/TRBV6-3	CASIGRGIYNEQFF
TRBV7-6	CASSLGQGSTYEQYF
TRBV9	CASSVEGGGQKTGEQYF
TRBV29-1	CSVNRVDISGYTF
TRBV5-1	CASSSTSGGYNEQFF
TRBV9	CASSARYGVYNEQFF
TRBV7-9	CASSLAGGYTF
TRBV7-8	CASSLGAGRGNQPQHF
TRBV5-6	CASSLTGTFLTNEQFF
TRBV20-1	CSASVAGNTEAFF
TRBV5-6	CASSLRDRADEQYF
TRBV4-2	CASSQGQANTGELFF
TRBV28	CASSSAGLRTDTQYF
TRBV7-8	CASSPPPGELFF
TRBV3-1	CASSPTGWAQETQYF
TRBV19	CASSISGQGNYEQYF
TRBV27	CATSVGGNQPQHF
TRBV6-5	CASSYGLAGGRDTQYF
TRBV19	CATDVGTEISNQPQHF
TRBV6-1	CASSDRGIEETQYF
TRBV27	CASSFGGTGYEQYF
TRBV7-9	CASSSPPTGKDEAFF
TRBV29-1	CSVLLPGLVSGGELFF
TRBV13	CASSPRGQGYYGYTF
TRBV7-9	CASSRLPGAGANYGYTF
TRBV19	CASSITGGNSPLHF
TRBV27	CASGGGTGSSGYTF
TRBV5-1	CASSLAQGLDTEAFF
TRBV9	CASSVVAGDEAFF
TRBV20-1	CSARGTGRGQPQHF
TRBV6-5	CASSYTGGKGTEAFF
TRBV30	CAWTLGAGYTF
TRBV15	CATSSARVTLTDTQYF
TRBV9	CASSVGTGPSYEQYF
TRBV7-8	CASSLRKGAGEKLFF
TRBV18	CASSPEYRGQYEQYF
TRBV7-9	CASFLGETQYF
TRBV13	CASSLNRWRAGDLFF
TRBV7-2	CASSLAVRYANTGELFF